This TCR beta chain was recovered during a study of shared clonotypes between healthy human individuals. Study-wide background: Contributing individuals were a couple of females and a few males aged 18 to 49. Study-wide points: Shared across four donors were approximately 5% of the naive CD4 clonotypes.

Of note for this clone: No antigen is known for it.

Germline CDR1 is SGHDN and CDR2 is FVKESK. The length of the CDR3 is 15 residues. After removal of 5 bases from V and 5 bases from J, the junction contained 11 bases not matched to a gene. All the donors were Caucasian adults who lived in Nashville, Tennessee. Deep-level settings were used for running the assay. TCRdb's copy holds only in-frame clones and misses some; the assay was immunoSEQ multiplex PCR. In the table there are some 1.5 million clones, 95% to 99% of which are singletons. Sequencing used naive CD4+ T cells sorted from blood. The subset is: CD45RA+ positively selected. The receptor was derived from a man aged 25 to 45 in good health. The chain combines TRBV14 with TRBJ2-7; 8 nucleotides match TRBD2. In DNA form, the CDR3 reads TGTGCCAGCAGCTCTCCGGGACTAGGAAAGCACGAGCAGTACTTC. This codes for CASSSPGLGKHEQYF. The variable domain in full, with the rest retrieved from reference TRBV14 and TRBJ2-7, is EAGVTQFPSHSVIEKGQTVTLRCDPISGHDNLYWYRRVMGKEIKFLLHFVKESKQDESGMPNNRFLAERTGGTYSTLKVQPAELEDSGVYFCASSSPGLGKHEQYFGPGTRLTVT.